Listed here are 21 T cell receptor beta chains from one sample, sequenced in a study of OX40 agonist ivuxolimab in advanced cancers. Repertoires were generated with immunoSEQ multiplex PCR, while TCRdb's copy carries only in-frame clones and drops some. The table lists under 25,000 clones, around two thirds of them singletons, with about 30% in the top ten. Sample: CD4+ or CD8+ T cells sorted from blood, taken in a trial of the OX40 agonist ivuxolimab. The receptors were gathered from an adult with an advanced solid tumor such as melanoma, head and neck, liver or kidney cancer.

This clone was detected only a few times. V gene TRBV7-9 combines with J gene TRBJ1-3; D unclear. This CDR3 has 14 residues. Germline V gene data show CDR1 as SEHNR and CDR2 as FQNEAQ (reference sequence). Trimming removed 8 bases at V and 0 bases at J, with 11 bases between. The DNA for the CDR3 is TGTGCCAGCGAGCCCAGCAGCTCTGGAAACACCATATATTTT. It yields the protein CASEPSSSGNTIYF.

This clone was seen more than once but under ten times. The chain links TRBV2 to TRBJ1-1, with unresolved D. This CDR3 is built from 12 residues. V lost 6 bases and J lost 0, with 5 bases in between. Germline V gene lookup returns CDR1 SNHLY and CDR2 FYNNEI. CDR3 DNA: TGTGCCAGCAGGGTTATGAACACTGAAGCTTTCTTT. This codes for CASRVMNTEAFF.

The V gene is TRBV28, the J gene TRBJ2-7; 10 positions match TRBD1. The CDR3 sequence is 15 residues long. After removal of 8 bases from V and 0 bases from J, the junction contained 7 bases not matched to a gene. CDR1 and CDR2 from the germline V gene are MDHEN and SYDVKM. The CDR3 sequence: CASGFDRGPSYEQYF. The DNA for the CDR3 is TGTGCCAGCGGATTCGACAGGGGGCCCTCCTACGAGCAGTACTTC.

The rearrangement uses TRBV25-1 and TRBJ2-7; a weak D match, TRBD1 (6 bases). The germline V gene encodes CDR1 MGHDK and CDR2 SYGVNS. The CDR3 contains 13 residues. The V end lost 6 bases, the J end lost 2 bases, and 11 bases lay between the germline ends. CDR3 sequence: CASRRTATYEQYF. In DNA, the CDR3 is TGTGCCAGCAGAAGGACAGCCACCTACGAGCAGTACTTC.

This clone was seen a single time. This sequence joins TRBV25-1 and TRBJ2-5; a possible D gene is TRBD1 (5 bases). The CDR3 contains 14 residues. CDR1 and CDR2 (germline): MGHDK, SYGVNS. The V gene lost 2 bases and the J gene lost 6 bases, with 13 bases spanning the gap. The CDR3 DNA sequence: TGTGCCAGCAGTGAAGGGGCAGGGAAGAAGACCCAGTACTTC. It specifies CASSEGAGKKTQYF.

The gene calls are TRBV28 and TRBJ1-3; D is ambiguous. From germline, CDR1 is MDHEN and CDR2 SYDVKM. Trimming shortened V by 2 bases and J by 4 bases, and 9 bases separated the two germline ends. The CDR3 has 14 residues. The CDR3 DNA sequence: TGTGCCAGCAGTTTACCCACGGGGGGAAACACCATATATTTT. Its protein product is CASSLPTGGNTIYF.

This chain uses TRBV19 with TRBJ2-7; perhaps D is TRBD1 or TRBD2 (5 bases each). There are 13 residues in the CDR3. Per germline, CDR1 LNHDA and CDR2 SQIVND (reference sequence). V was cut by 7 bases and J by 4 bases, with 14 bases left in between. The CDR3 DNA reads TGTGCCAGTAATATTAAAGAGGGGTACGAGCAGTACTTC. Translating it yields CASNIKEGYEQYF.

This clone was counted a single time. This chain joins TRBV10-2 and TRBJ2-1; D unclear. The CDR3 has 10 amino acids. Germline V lookup: CDR1 WSHSY, CDR2 SAAADI. Between the trimmed V and J ends, which lost 7 bases and 10 bases, there was a span of 8 bases. DNA of the CDR3: TGCGCCAGCAACCTGAGGGAGCAGTTCTTC. Translation: CASNLREQFF.

The chain combines TRBV15 with TRBJ2-5; D is perhaps TRBD1 or TRBD2 (5 bases each). V lost 6 bases to trimming and J lost 1 base, with 9 bases between them. This CDR3 has 13 residues. Germline CDR1 LNHNV, CDR2 YYDKDF (reference sequence). CDR3 bases: TGTGCCACCAGGGGGGACGGCCAAGAGACCCAGTACTTC. This codes for CATRGDGQETQYF.

CDR3 sequence reads: CASSFDLAGSNTGELFF. Written as DNA, the CDR3 is TGTGCCAGCAGCTTTGATTTGGCAGGCTCGAACACCGGGGAGCTGTTTTTT. The J gene is TRBJ2-2, the V gene TRBV5-4; D is unresolved. With 2 bases removed from V and 0 bases from J, the gap between germline ends came to 14 bases. The CDR3 has 17 amino acids. Germline values: CDR1 SGHNT, CDR2 YYREEE (reference sequence).

The chain combines TRBV29-1 with TRBJ1-2; TRBD1 is a possible D gene (5 bases). This CDR3 comprises 12 residues. V was pared by 7 bases and J by 9 bases, with 18 bases between. The V gene's germline CDR1 is SQVTM and CDR2 ANQGSEA. The CDR3: CSGGTEFESYTF. The DNA of the CDR3 is TGCAGCGGTGGGACCGAGTTTGAAAGCTACACCTTC.

Only a few counts were recorded for this clone. V is TRBV19 and J is TRBJ2-7; 7 bases are shared with TRBD2. Germline CDR1 is LNHDA and CDR2 is SQIVND (reference sequence). The CDR3 sequence is 16 residues long. The V gene end was trimmed by 3 bases and the J gene end by 3 bases; junction bases not matched to a gene: 11. This chain's CDR3 is CASSMGWSGTLYEQYF. As DNA, the CDR3 is TGTGCCAGTAGTATGGGCTGGAGCGGGACCCTCTACGAGCAGTACTTC.

The chain employs TRBV4-1 and TRBJ2-7; D gene unclear. CDR1 and CDR2 (germline): MGHRA, YSYEKL. This CDR3 has 14 residues. The V end was cut by 4 bases, the J end by 3 bases, with 13 bases between. DNA for the CDR3: TGCGCCAGCAGCCTGCAGGAGCTGCACTACGAGCAGTACTTC. It specifies CASSLQELHYEQYF.

The rearrangement links TRBV6-1 to TRBJ2-1; 10 nucleotides align to TRBD2. The V gene's germline CDR1 is MNHNS and CDR2 SASEGT. Unmatched junction bases numbered 0, after V lost 4 bases and J lost 0 bases. CDR3 length: 15 amino acids. The CDR3 region is CASSGTSGSYNEQFF. CDR3 sequence (DNA): TGTGCCAGCAGTGGGACTAGCGGCTCCTACAATGAGCAGTTCTTC.

This chain connects TRBV11-3 to TRBJ2-1, with TRBD2 identical over 11 bases. Germline lookup yields CDR1 SGHNT and CDR2 YENEEA. After removal of 1 base from V and 3 bases from J, the junction contained 5 bases not matched to a gene. The length of the CDR3 is 17 residues. In DNA, the CDR3 is TGTGCCAGCAGCTTAGGTACTAGCGGGGGCCACTACAATGAGCAGTTCTTC. As protein: CASSLGTSGGHYNEQFF.

The chain has TRBV4-1 and TRBJ2-7; D is possibly TRBD1 (5 bases). The V gene's germline CDR1 is MGHRA and CDR2 YSYEKL. This CDR3 has 14 amino acids. The V gene lost 0 bases and the J gene lost 4 bases, with 10 bases spanning the gap. CDR3 region: CASSQDDSLYEQYF. CDR3 sequence (DNA): TGCGCCAGCAGCCAAGATGACAGCTTATACGAGCAGTACTTC.

The rearrangement joins TRBV7-9 to TRBJ2-1, with 11 positions matching TRBD1. The V gene end was trimmed by 2 bases and the J gene end by 0 bases; junction bases not matched to a gene: 6. Germline V gene sequence: CDR1 SEHNR, CDR2 FQNEAQ (reference sequence). The CDR3 covers 18 residues. Here the CDR3 reads CASSLIFGTGGSYNEQFF. In DNA, the CDR3 is TGTGCCAGCAGCTTAATCTTCGGGACAGGGGGCTCCTACAATGAGCAGTTCTTC. Using reference TRBV7-9 and TRBJ2-1 for the parts outside the CDR3, the full variable domain is DTGVSQNPRHKITKRGQNVTFRCDPISEHNRLYWYRQTLGQGPEFLTYFQNEAQLEKSRLLSDRFSAERPKGSFSTLEIQRTEQGDSAMYLCASSLIFGTGGSYNEQFFGPGTRLTVL.

This clone was picked up many times. The gene calls are TRBV19 and TRBJ2-1; D perhaps matches TRBD2 (6 bases). The CDR3 length is 14 residues. Deletions cut 9 bases from V and 0 bases from J, with 12 bases between. Germline loops: CDR1 LNHDA, CDR2 SQIVND (reference sequence). DNA for the CDR3: TGTGCCAGCGATACGGGGGACTCCTACAATGAGCAGTTCTTC. Translating it yields CASDTGDSYNEQFF.

This sequence joins TRBV6-5 and TRBJ2-1; TRBD2 matches at 7 bases. Germline trimming cut 7 bases from V and 10 bases from J; bases unmatched to any gene: 7. CDR3 length: 12 amino acids. The germline CDR1 and CDR2 sequences are MNHEY and SVGAGI. CDR3 sequence: CASKTLAREQFF. The CDR3 DNA reads as TGTGCCAGCAAGACACTAGCGCGCGAGCAGTTCTTC.

This chain joins TRBV27 and TRBJ2-7, with TRBD2 matching over 10 bases. Germline values: CDR1 MNHEY, CDR2 SMNVEV (reference sequence). After removal of 4 bases from V and 3 bases from J, the junction contained 9 bases not matched to a gene. The CDR3 runs 16 residues. CDR3 residues: CASSSLAGGPYYEQYF. The CDR3 nucleotides are TGTGCCAGCAGTTCCTTAGCGGGAGGACCCTACTACGAGCAGTACTTC.

This clone showed up just once. The V and J genes are TRBV19 and TRBJ2-1; a possible D gene is TRBD1 (5 bases). Trimming left V 1 base short and J 2 bases short, with 9 bases between. The CDR3 contains 15 residues. Germline V gives CDR1 LNHDA, CDR2 SQIVND (reference sequence). The CDR3 sequence: CASSIGGATYNEQFF. The CDR3 bases are TGTGCCAGTAGTATAGGTGGGGCAACCTACAATGAGCAGTTCTTC.